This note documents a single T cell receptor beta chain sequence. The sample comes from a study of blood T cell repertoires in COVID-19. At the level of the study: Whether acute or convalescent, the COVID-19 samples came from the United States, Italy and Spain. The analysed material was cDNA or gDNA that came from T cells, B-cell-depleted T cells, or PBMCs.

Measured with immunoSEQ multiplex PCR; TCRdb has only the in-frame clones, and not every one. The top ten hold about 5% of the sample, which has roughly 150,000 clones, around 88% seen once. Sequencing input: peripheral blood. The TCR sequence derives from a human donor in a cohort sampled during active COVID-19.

CDR3 in amino acids: CSVFFGPGGEQYF. The CDR3 nucleotides are TGCAGCGTTTTCTTCGGGCCCGGAGGGGAGCAGTACTTC. This sequence joins TRBV29-1 and TRBJ2-7; tentatively, D is TRBD2 (6 bases). The germline V and J ends were trimmed by 5 bases and 7 bases, with 18 bases remaining between them. The CDR3 has 13 residues. The germline gives CDR1 SQVTM, CDR2 ANQGSEA.